This TCR beta chain was profiled in a study of cytomegalovirus exposure and HLA in healthy donors. Study context: Of the donors genotyped, several hundred in all, 80% to 85% fell in the Caucasian-associated ancestry cluster. Study-wide points: Apparent HLA restriction characterized most CMV-associated TCR beta chains in a later analysis. Many donors carried some public TCRs, although rarity characterized most TCR sequences.

PCR was performed using 60 Vbeta and 13 Jbeta primers. Produced via immunoSEQ multiplex PCR; TCRdb's table is partial and in-frame only. The sample has 95,000 to 100,000 clones; under 80% are singletons. Note on this clone: Its target is unknown.

From germline, CDR1 is SGHAT and CDR2 FQDESV (reference sequence). V was shortened by 3 bases and J by 6 bases, with 9 bases between the two germline ends. CDR3 length equals 14 residues. V usage is TRBV11-1 and J usage is TRBJ1-6; perhaps TRBD1 as D (5 bases). The source material was PBMCs. The sequence was collected from a human donor in good health. The CDR3 loop is CASSFGQINSPLHF. DNA for the CDR3: TGTGCCAGCAGCTTCGGACAAATTAATTCACCCCTCCACTTT.